This T cell receptor beta chain was captured in a study of blood T cell repertoires in COVID-19. Overall study: The United States, Italy and Spain provided the acute and convalescent COVID-19 samples. In each case, the material was cDNA or gDNA derived from T cells, B-cell-depleted T cells, or PBMCs.

Original data processing: Reference gene primer amplification gave estimated nucleated cell counts. TCRdb's copy holds only in-frame clones and misses some; the assay was immunoSEQ multiplex PCR. From that table come the V and J calls and clone size; the DNA was used to work out D and trimming. The table shows 150,000 to 250,000 clones, with roughly 92% occurring only once. The CDR3 runs 14 residues. The V segment lost 4 bases and the J segment 7 bases; nucleotides outside the gene matches: 7. Germline assignment: CDR1 SNHLY and CDR2 FYNNEI. The chain joins TRBV2 to TRBJ1-2, with 9 bases fitting TRBD1. The sequence was collected from a man in his thirties or forties with COVID-19, enrolled during active disease. Sequencing was done on a sample of peripheral blood. DNA for the CDR3: TGTGCCAGCAGTGTCACAGGGGGCGCTTTTGGCTACACCTTC. Protein sequence: CASSVTGGAFGYTF.